One sample yielded the 4 T cell receptor beta chains listed below, sequenced in a study of a mutant IDH1 vaccine in newly diagnosed glioma. Produced via immunoSEQ multiplex PCR; TCRdb's table is partial and in-frame only. The sample lists 45,000 to 60,000 clones; roughly 78% were seen once. Their recognized antigens are unknown. Time point of the sample: week 5, during vaccination. With topical imiquimod, each dose of the vaccine consisted of 300 ug of mutant IDH1 20-mer peptide. Here the sequenced sample was PBMCs, taken from a glioma patient whose treatment included an IDH1 peptide vaccine. These receptors all come from a man aged 50-60 years with glioma.

The chain couples TRBV27 to TRBJ1-5, with 9 bases matching TRBD1. Germline V CDR1 and CDR2: MNHEY, SMNVEV (reference sequence). The CDR3 consists of 15 residues. J gave up 5 bases and V 6 bases, and 8 bases lay outside the gene matches. The DNA of the CDR3 is TGTGCCAGCAGACCAGGGACAGGGTGGGATCAGCCCCAGCATTTT. The encoded protein is CASRPGTGWDQPQHF.

The table lists this clone with a count of one. This chain links TRBV4-1 with TRBJ2-1; no firm D call. The CDR3 totals 14 residues. With 4 bases removed from V and 4 bases from J, the gap between germline ends came to 11 bases. Germline CDR1 is MGHRA and CDR2 is YSYEKL. CDR3: CASSPMGAYNEQFF. CDR3 DNA: TGCGCCAGCAGCCCTATGGGCGCTTACAATGAGCAGTTCTTC.

The CDR3 reads CASSSRTGELFF. The CDR3 bases are TGTGCCAGCAGCTCGAGAACCGGGGAGCTGTTTTTT. The chain carries TRBV7-2 and TRBJ2-2; D uncertain. In germline, CDR1 is SGHTA, CDR2 FQGNSA. This CDR3 contains 12 residues. The V end was cut by 4 bases, the J end by 5 bases, with 5 bases between.

The V gene is TRBV6-1, the J gene TRBJ2-5; either TRBD1 or TRBD2 may supply D (5 bases each). Trimming stripped 7 bases from V and 5 bases from J, with 17 bases between. Germline CDR1 MNHNS, CDR2 SASEGT. This CDR3 contains 14 residues. The CDR3 is CASTLGTLRETQYF. The CDR3 DNA is TGTGCCAGCACCCTCGGGACGCTGAGGGAGACCCAGTACTTC.